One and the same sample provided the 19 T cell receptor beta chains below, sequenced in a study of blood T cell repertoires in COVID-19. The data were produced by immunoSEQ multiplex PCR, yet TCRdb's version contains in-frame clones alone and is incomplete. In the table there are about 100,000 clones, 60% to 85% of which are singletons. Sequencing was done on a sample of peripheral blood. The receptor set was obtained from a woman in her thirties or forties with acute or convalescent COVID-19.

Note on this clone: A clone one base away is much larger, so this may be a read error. This chain's CDR3 is CATSRDHFGKPHYGYTF. For the CDR3, the DNA is TGTGCCACCAGCAGAGATCATTTCGGTAAGCCCCACTATGGCTACACCTTC. The genes are TRBV15 and TRBJ1-2, with D unresolved. Germline V gene data show CDR1 as LNHNV and CDR2 as YYDKDF (reference sequence). The CDR3 is 17 amino acids. V lost 0 bases and J 3 bases, leaving 17 bases between the germline ends.

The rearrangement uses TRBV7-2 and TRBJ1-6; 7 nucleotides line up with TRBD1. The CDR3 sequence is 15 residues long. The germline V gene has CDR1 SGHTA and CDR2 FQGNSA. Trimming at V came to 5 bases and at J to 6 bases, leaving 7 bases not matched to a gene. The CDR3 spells CASSKGQTFNSPLHF. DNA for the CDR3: TGTGCCAGCAGCAAGGGACAGACTTTTAATTCACCCCTCCACTTT.

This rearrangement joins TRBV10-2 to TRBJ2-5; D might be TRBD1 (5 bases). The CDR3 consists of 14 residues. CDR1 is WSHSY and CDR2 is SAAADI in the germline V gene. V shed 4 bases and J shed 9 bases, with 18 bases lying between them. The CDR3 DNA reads TGCGCCAGCAGTGGGGCGGACAAGAGAGGATCCCAGTACTTC. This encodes CASSGADKRGSQYF.

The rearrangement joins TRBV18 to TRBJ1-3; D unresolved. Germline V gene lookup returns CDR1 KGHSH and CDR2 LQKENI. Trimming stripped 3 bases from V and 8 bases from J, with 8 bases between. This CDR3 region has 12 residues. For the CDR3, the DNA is TGTGCCAGCTCACCCGAAGCCTACACCATATATTTT. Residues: CASSPEAYTIYF.

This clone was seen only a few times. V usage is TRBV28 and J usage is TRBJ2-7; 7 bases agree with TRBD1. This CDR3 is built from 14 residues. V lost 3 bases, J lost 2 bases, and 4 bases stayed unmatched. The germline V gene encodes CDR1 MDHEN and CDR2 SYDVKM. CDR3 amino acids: CASSFAGQAYEQYF. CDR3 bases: TGTGCCAGCAGTTTCGCAGGACAGGCCTACGAGCAGTACTTC.

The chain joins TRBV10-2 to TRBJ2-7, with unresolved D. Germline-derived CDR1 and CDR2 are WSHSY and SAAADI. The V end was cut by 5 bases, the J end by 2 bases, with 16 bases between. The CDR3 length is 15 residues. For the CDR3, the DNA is TGCGCCAGCAGTAGTGTCAGTTTGAAGACCTACGAGCAGTACTTC. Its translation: CASSSVSLKTYEQYF.

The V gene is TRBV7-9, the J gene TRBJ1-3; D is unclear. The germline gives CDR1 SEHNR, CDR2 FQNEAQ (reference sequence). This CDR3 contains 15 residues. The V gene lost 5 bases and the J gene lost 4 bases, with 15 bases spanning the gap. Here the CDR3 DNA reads TGTGCCAGCAGCCCGAAGCAAACCCCGGGAAACACCATATATTTT. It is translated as CASSPKQTPGNTIYF.

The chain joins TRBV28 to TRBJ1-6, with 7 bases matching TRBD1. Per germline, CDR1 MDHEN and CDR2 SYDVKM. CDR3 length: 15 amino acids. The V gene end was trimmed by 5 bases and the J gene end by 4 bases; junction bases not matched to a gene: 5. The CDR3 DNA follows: TGTGCCAGCAGTCCACCGGGACAGTATAATTCACCCCTCCACTTT. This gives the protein CASSPPGQYNSPLHF.

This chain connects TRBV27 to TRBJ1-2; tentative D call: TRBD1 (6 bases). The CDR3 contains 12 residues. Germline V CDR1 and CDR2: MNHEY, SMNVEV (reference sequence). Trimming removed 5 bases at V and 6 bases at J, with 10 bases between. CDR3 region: CASSTQGNGYTF. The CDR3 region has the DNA TGTGCCAGCAGTACCCAGGGGAATGGCTACACCTTC.

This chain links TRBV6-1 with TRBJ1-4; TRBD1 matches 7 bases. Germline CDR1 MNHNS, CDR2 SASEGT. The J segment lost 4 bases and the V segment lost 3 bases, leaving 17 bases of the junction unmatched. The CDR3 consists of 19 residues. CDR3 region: CASSEVRTGGGWVNEKLFF. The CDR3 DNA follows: TGTGCCAGCAGTGAGGTCCGGACAGGTGGGGGATGGGTTAATGAAAAACTGTTTTTT.

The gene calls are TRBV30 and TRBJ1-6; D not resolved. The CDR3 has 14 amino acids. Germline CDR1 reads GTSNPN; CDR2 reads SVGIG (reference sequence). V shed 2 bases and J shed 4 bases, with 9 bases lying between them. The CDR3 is CAWSSVSYNSPLHF. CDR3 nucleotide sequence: TGTGCCTGGAGTTCGGTATCGTATAATTCACCCCTCCACTTT. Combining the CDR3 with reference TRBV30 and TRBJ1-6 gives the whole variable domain SQTIHQWPATLVQPVGSPLSLECTVEGTSNPNLYWYRQAAGRGLQLLFYSVGIGQISSEVPQNLSASRPQDRQFILSSKKLLLSDSGFYLCAWSSVSYNSPLHFGNGTRLTVT.

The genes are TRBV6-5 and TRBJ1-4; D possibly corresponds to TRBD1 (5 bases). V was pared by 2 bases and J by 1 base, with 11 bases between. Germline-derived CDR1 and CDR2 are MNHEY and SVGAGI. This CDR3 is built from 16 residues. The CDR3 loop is CASSYEGTGTNEKLFF. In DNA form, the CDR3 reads TGTGCCAGCAGTTACGAGGGGACTGGAACTAATGAAAAACTGTTTTTT.

The CDR3 protein is CASSLAQSGTGASYEQYF. The CDR3 region has the DNA TGTGCCAGCAGCTTAGCGCAGTCCGGGACAGGGGCCTCCTACGAGCAGTACTTC. The J gene is TRBJ2-7, the V gene TRBV7-6, with 10 bases identical to TRBD1. After removal of 0 bases from V and 0 bases from J, the junction contained 8 bases not matched to a gene. The CDR3 contains 18 residues. CDR1 and CDR2 from the germline V gene are SGHVS and FNYEAQ.

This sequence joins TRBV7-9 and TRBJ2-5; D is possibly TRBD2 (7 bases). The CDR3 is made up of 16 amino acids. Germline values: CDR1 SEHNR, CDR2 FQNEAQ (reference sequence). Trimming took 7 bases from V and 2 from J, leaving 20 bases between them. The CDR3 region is CASIHGGGGRQETQYF. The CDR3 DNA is TGTGCCAGCATCCATGGGGGCGGGGGCAGGCAAGAGACCCAGTACTTC.

As DNA, the CDR3 is TGTGCCAGCAGTGAAAGGGCGGGGGGACAGCCCCAGCATTTT. Amino acids: CASSERAGGQPQHF. The V gene is TRBV2, the J gene TRBJ1-5, with a possible D match to TRBD1 (5 bases). V dropped 2 bases and J dropped 7 bases, with 12 bases sitting between them. CDR1 and CDR2 (germline): SNHLY, FYNNEI. This CDR3 is 14 amino acids long.

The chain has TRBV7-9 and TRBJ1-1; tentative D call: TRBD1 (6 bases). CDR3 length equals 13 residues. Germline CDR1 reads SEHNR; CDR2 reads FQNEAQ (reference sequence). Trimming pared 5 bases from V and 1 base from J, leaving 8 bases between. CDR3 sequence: CASSLTGNTEAFF. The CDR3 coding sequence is TGTGCCAGCAGCCTGACAGGGAACACTGAAGCTTTCTTT.

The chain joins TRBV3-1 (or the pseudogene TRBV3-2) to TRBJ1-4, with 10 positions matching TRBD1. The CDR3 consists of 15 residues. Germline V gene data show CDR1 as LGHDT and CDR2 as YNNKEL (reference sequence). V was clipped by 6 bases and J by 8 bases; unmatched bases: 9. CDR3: CASSPGGTGAEKLFF. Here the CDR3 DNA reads TGTGCCAGCAGTCCCGGCGGGACAGGGGCAGAAAAACTGTTTTTT.

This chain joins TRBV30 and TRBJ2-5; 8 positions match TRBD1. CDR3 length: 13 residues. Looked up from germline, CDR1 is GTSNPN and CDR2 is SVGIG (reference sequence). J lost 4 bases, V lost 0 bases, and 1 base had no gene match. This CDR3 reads CAWSVQGGETQYF. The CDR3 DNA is TGTGCCTGGAGTGTACAGGGGGGAGAGACCCAGTACTTC.

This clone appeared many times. The DNA for the CDR3 is TGCGCCAGCAATTTGCCTTATGTGTCTTTCGAGCCCTATCTCGAGCAGTACTTC. It specifies CASNLPYVSFEPYLEQYF. V and J are TRBV10-1 and TRBJ2-7; D remains unclear. V lost 7 bases, J lost 6 bases, and 31 bases lay in between. Germline V gene data show CDR1 as WNHNN and CDR2 as SYGVQD (reference sequence). This CDR3 is built from 18 residues.